The clone carrying this T cell receptor beta chain was detected ten times or more. Libraries of naive CD8 T cells were made from roughly 20,000 to 1,000,000 sorted cells. They used 10%, 30% or 50% RNA. Germline CDR1 SQVTM, CDR2 ANQGSEA. V dropped 7 bases and J dropped 7; count of bases not matched to a gene: 6. This CDR3 spans 11 amino acids. The record originates from a study of molecular identifiers for immune sequencing clone quantification. The overall study: In replicates, the authors split RNA from about 19,000 or 110,000 naive CD8 cells five ways and sequenced four.

TCRdb called the PCR reads again in MiXCR, with one record for every CDR3 protein. The data hold about 640,000 distinct CDR3 sequences, with roughly 21% observed a single time. Sequenced: naive CD8+ T cells from blood, with Jurkat cell RNA spiked in. Subset in this sample: FACS-sorted CD8+CD4-CCR7+CD45RA+ naive T cells. The gene calls are TRBV29-1 and TRBJ2-5; 7 bases line up with TRBD1. The sequence derives from a human donor in good health. Some libraries in this study had Jurkat cell RNA spiked in. CDR3 in amino acids: CSDRQGATQYF. Here the CDR3 DNA reads TGCAGCGACAGACAGGGAGCGACCCAGTACTTC.